These 31 T cell receptor beta chains were all obtained from the same sample, sequenced in a study of shared clonotypes between healthy human individuals. Method: immunoSEQ multiplex PCR; TCRdb's copy keeps in-frame clones and lacks some. This sample yields some 790,000 clones, of which 72% are seen a single time; under 2% belongs to the top ten. Source material: memory CD4+ T cells sorted from blood. Subset here: CD45RA-negative fraction. Receptor source: a woman in her twenties or thirties in good health.

This clone showed up just once. The J gene is TRBJ2-1, the V gene TRBV19; TRBD2 agrees at 14 bases. The germline gives CDR1 LNHDA, CDR2 SQIVND (reference sequence). Trimming removed 5 bases from V and 8 bases from J; junction bases left unmatched: 8. The CDR3 runs 16 residues. CDR3 region: CASSFLPTSGRDEQFF. Written as DNA, the CDR3 is TGTGCCAGTAGTTTTCTCCCGACTAGCGGGAGGGATGAGCAGTTCTTC. The full variable domain, completed using reference TRBV19 and TRBJ2-1, is DGGITQSPKYLFRKEGQNVTLSCEQNLNHDAMYWYRQDPGQGLRLIYYSQIVNDFQKGDIAEGYSVSREKKESFPLTVTSAQKNPTAFYLCASSFLPTSGRDEQFFGPGTRLTVL.

With respect to this clone: Other DNA sequences in this specimen translate into the identical CDR3. The V call is TRBV5-1, the J call TRBJ1-5; tentative D call: TRBD1 (5 bases). The CDR3 loop spans 15 amino acids. V was shortened by 0 bases and J by 1 base, with 8 bases between the two germline ends. The germline CDR1 and CDR2 sequences are SGHRS and YFSETQ. As DNA, the CDR3 is TGCGCCAGCAGCTTGGAGTCAGGGAGCAATCAGCCCCAGCATTTT. Amino acids: CASSLESGSNQPQHF. Full variable domain (missing parts from reference TRBV5-1 and TRBJ1-5): KAGVTQTPRYLIKTRGQQVTLSCSPISGHRSVSWYQQTPGQGLQFLFEYFSETQRNKGNFPGRFSGRQFSNSRSEMNVSTLELGDSALYLCASSLESGSNQPQHFGDGTRLSIL.

The rearrangement uses TRBV7-2 and TRBJ2-4; TRBD2 agrees at 10 bases. V shed 2 bases, J shed 6 bases, and the junction held 13 bases outside the gene matches. CDR1 is SGHTA and CDR2 is FQGNSA in the germline V gene. There are 18 residues in the CDR3. CDR3 sequence reads: CASSLIGRGQREGNIQYF. As DNA, the CDR3 is TGTGCCAGCAGCTTAATCGGGCGGGGGCAGCGGGAGGGAAACATTCAGTACTTC.

This clone occurred a few times. V gene TRBV4-1 combines with J gene TRBJ2-7, with D possibly matching TRBD1 (6 bases). Trimming stripped 1 base from V and 0 bases from J, with 16 bases between. CDR1 and CDR2 (germline): MGHRA, YSYEKL. The CDR3 has 17 residues. The CDR3 nucleotides are TGCGCCAGCAGCCAAGTGCAAACAGGGCGTAGCTCCTACGAGCAGTACTTC. This gives the protein CASSQVQTGRSSYEQYF.

This chain links TRBV30 with TRBJ2-3; D is uncertain. CDR3 size: 11 residues. Deletions cut 2 bases from V and 6 bases from J, with 6 bases between. Germline V lookup: CDR1 GTSNPN, CDR2 SVGIG (reference sequence). The CDR3 region is CAWSPLDTQYF. The DNA for the CDR3 is TGTGCCTGGAGTCCGCTGGATACGCAGTATTTT.

The chain combines TRBV7-2 with TRBJ2-2; TRBD2 might be the D (5 bases). From germline, CDR1 is SGHTA and CDR2 FQGNSA. The CDR3 loop spans 14 amino acids. Trimming left V 4 bases short and J 8 bases short, with 14 bases between. The CDR3 spells CASSSPQEAGELFF. CDR3 coding DNA: TGTGCCAGCAGCTCCCCCCAGGAGGCTGGGGAGCTGTTTTTT.

J is TRBJ1-4 and V is TRBV5-4; D is unclear. The germline gives CDR1 SGHNT, CDR2 YYREEE (reference sequence). CDR3 length: 12 amino acids. Trimming shortened V by 4 bases and J by 8 bases, and 9 bases separated the two germline ends. In nucleotides, the CDR3 is TGTGCCAGCAGCCGATTGGGGGAAAAACTGTTTTTT. Translation gives CASSRLGEKLFF.

The V and J genes are TRBV18 and TRBJ2-2; D not certain. The length of the CDR3 is 12 residues. From germline, CDR1 is KGHSH and CDR2 LQKENI. V was shortened by 0 bases and J by 8 bases, with 4 bases between the two germline ends. Written as DNA, the CDR3 is TGTGCCAGCTCACCACCGCCGGGGGAGCTGTTTTTT. It yields the protein CASSPPPGELFF.

This rearrangement joins TRBV11-1 to TRBJ1-2, with unresolved D. V dropped 1 base and J dropped 8 bases, with 14 bases sitting between them. The CDR3 is 14 amino acids. Looked up from germline, CDR1 is SGHAT and CDR2 is FQDESV (reference sequence). CDR3 residues: CASSLGSGLGGYTF. The CDR3 bases are TGTGCCAGCAGCTTAGGGTCCGGCCTCGGCGGCTACACCTTC.

This clone occurred a few times. V usage is TRBV19 and J usage is TRBJ1-2, with 7 bases identical to TRBD1. CDR1 LNHDA and CDR2 SQIVND come from the germline V gene (reference sequence). The CDR3 length is 15 residues. Trimming took 7 bases from V and 4 from J; bases not matched to a gene: 12. In DNA, the CDR3 is TGTGCCAGTACGGACGCCCAGGGGGACCTCTATGGCTACACCTTC. It is translated as CASTDAQGDLYGYTF.

This rearrangement joins TRBV7-6 to TRBJ2-1; D is ambiguous. Germline loops: CDR1 SGHVS, CDR2 FNYEAQ. This CDR3 is built from 17 residues. V was shortened by 5 bases and J by 9 bases, with 26 bases between the two germline ends. Here the CDR3 reads CASSPRLVLATRLEQFF. CDR3 DNA sequence: TGTGCCAGCAGCCCTAGGCTTGTACTGGCGACAAGACTTGAGCAGTTCTTC.

The DNA of the CDR3 is TGTGCCAGTAGTACAGGGCCGGGCGTTCAGCCCCAGCATTTT. It specifies CASSTGPGVQPQHF. The V call is TRBV19, the J call TRBJ1-5; possibly TRBD1 for D (5 bases). Germline CDR1 LNHDA, CDR2 SQIVND (reference sequence). Trimming shortened V by 4 bases and J by 6 bases, and 13 bases separated the two germline ends. The length of the CDR3 is 14 residues.

V usage is TRBV6-5 and J usage is TRBJ2-7; TRBD1 matches 10 bases. This CDR3 is built from 14 residues. Germline trimming cut 8 bases from V and 7 bases from J; bases unmatched to any gene: 11. CDR1 and CDR2 (germline): MNHEY, SVGAGI. Written as DNA, the CDR3 is TGTGCCAGCGCCCCCCGACAGGGGGCGCGGGAGCAGTACTTC. This sequence encodes CASAPRQGAREQYF.

This clone has more than one count but fewer than ten. This sequence joins TRBV30 and TRBJ1-1; possibly TRBD1 for D (6 bases). This CDR3 is built from 13 residues. V shed 8 bases and J shed 5 bases, with 18 bases lying between them. The V gene's germline CDR1 is GTSNPN and CDR2 SVGIG (reference sequence). CDR3 sequence reads: CAGSQGRGTEAFF. CDR3 in DNA: TGTGCCGGCTCGCAGGGGCGAGGGACTGAAGCTTTCTTT.

In this sample, this clone turned up many times. V gene TRBV27 combines with J gene TRBJ2-7; TRBD2 matches 13 bases. The CDR3 is 17 residues long. Germline CDR1 MNHEY, CDR2 SMNVEV (reference sequence). The V and J ends lost 7 bases and 3 bases, in that order; junction bases with no gene match: 12. The CDR3 sequence: CASITGLAGSQGYEQYF. DNA for the CDR3: TGTGCCAGCATTACGGGACTAGCGGGATCACAAGGCTACGAGCAGTACTTC.

This rearrangement joins TRBV23-1 to TRBJ1-5, with a possible D match to TRBD1 (5 bases). TRBV23-1 is an open reading frame, and its role is uncertain. The CDR3 contains 19 residues. With 1 base removed from V and 4 bases from J, the gap between germline ends came to 23 bases. CDR3 sequence: CASSQLIPCIRDSNQPQHF. CDR3 nucleotide sequence: TGCGCCAGCAGTCAATTGATTCCGTGTATCAGGGATTCAAATCAGCCCCAGCATTTT.

The chain links TRBV4-2 to TRBJ2-7, with D maybe TRBD1 (5 bases). The CDR3 is 16 residues long. V was cut by 1 base and J by 1 base, with 14 bases left in between. The germline V gene has CDR1 LGHNA and CDR2 YNFKEQ. CDR3 in amino acids: CASSQGTPDTSYEQYF. In DNA, the CDR3 is TGTGCCAGCAGCCAAGGGACACCCGACACGTCCTACGAGCAGTACTTC.

This clone was seen just once. The gene calls are TRBV28 and TRBJ1-4, with 7 bases that match TRBD1. Trimming cost V 8 bases and J 0 bases; bases outside gene matches: 9. The CDR3 has 16 residues. Germline V gene data show CDR1 as MDHEN and CDR2 as SYDVKM. CDR3 DNA: TGTGCCAGCGGGACCACAGGGGTTGCAACTAATGAAAAACTGTTTTTT. It is translated as CASGTTGVATNEKLFF.

The chain links TRBV6-6 to TRBJ2-3; 10 bases line up with TRBD1. Germline CDR1 reads MNHNY; CDR2 reads SVGAGI (reference sequence). The CDR3 spans 16 residues. V gave up 6 bases and J gave up 3 bases; unmatched junction bases: 9. DNA of the CDR3: TGTGCCAGCAGCCCGAACGACAGGGGGCTTACAGATACGCAGTATTTT. This gives the protein CASSPNDRGLTDTQYF.

The chain combines TRBV28 with TRBJ2-7; D gene uncertain. In germline, CDR1 is MDHEN, CDR2 SYDVKM. This CDR3 has 14 residues. Trimming took 2 bases from V and 2 from J, leaving 10 bases between them. The CDR3 region is CASSLPAETYEQYF. CDR3 nucleotide sequence: TGTGCCAGCAGTTTACCGGCGGAGACCTACGAGCAGTACTTC.

This clone was found once. V gene TRBV19 combines with J gene TRBJ2-5; the match to TRBD1 covers 8 bases. This CDR3 spans 13 amino acids. Germline CDR1 is LNHDA and CDR2 is SQIVND (reference sequence). J was trimmed by 4 bases and V by 9 bases; bases with no gene match: 7. The CDR3 DNA follows: TGTGCCAGCCGGAACAGGGGGAGAGAGACCCAGTACTTC. Amino acid sequence: CASRNRGRETQYF.

The V call is TRBV27, the J call TRBJ2-1; D gene unclear. The CDR3 consists of 13 residues. CDR1 MNHEY and CDR2 SMNVEV come from the germline V gene (reference sequence). Trimming removed 4 bases from V and 5 bases from J, with 9 bases in between. CDR3 coding DNA: TGTGCCAGCAGTTCCCTAATTCACAATGAGCAGTTCTTC. Protein product: CASSSLIHNEQFF.

To note about this clone: This same CDR3 is encoded by further DNA sequences in the sample. V usage is TRBV18 and J usage is TRBJ2-2; D not certain. Trimming removed 2 bases at V and 1 base at J, with 5 bases between. Looked up from germline, CDR1 is KGHSH and CDR2 is LQKENI. The CDR3 totals 14 residues. The CDR3 loop is CASSPGRNTGELFF. The CDR3 bases are TGTGCCAGCTCACCAGGTCGGAACACCGGGGAGCTGTTTTTT.

The chain employs TRBV2 and TRBJ2-5; the D gene is possibly TRBD1 (5 bases). The germline V gene encodes CDR1 SNHLY and CDR2 FYNNEI. Trimming pared 4 bases from V and 2 bases from J, leaving 11 bases between. CDR3 length equals 14 residues. The CDR3 here is CASSGQTKQETQYF. The DNA for the CDR3 is TGTGCCAGCAGTGGACAGACGAAACAAGAGACCCAGTACTTC.

The rearrangement joins TRBV5-8 to TRBJ2-5; perhaps TRBD1 as D (5 bases). Trimming removed 0 bases from V and 3 bases from J, with 15 bases in between. The germline CDR1 and CDR2 sequences are SGHTS and YDEGEE. The CDR3 totals 16 residues. The CDR3 bases are TGTGCCAGCAGCTTGGGGGCCGACAGATCTAAAGAGACCCAGTACTTC. Encoded protein: CASSLGADRSKETQYF. Complete variable domain (other parts from reference TRBV5-8 and TRBJ2-5): EAGVTQSPTHLIKTRGQQATLRCSPISGHTSVYWYQQALGLGLQFLLWYDEGEERNRGNFPPRFSGRQFPNYSSELNVNALELEDSALYLCASSLGADRSKETQYFGPGTRLLVL.

Only one count was recorded for this clone. The gene calls are TRBV10-3 and TRBJ2-3; 10 bases match TRBD2. Germline CDR1 ENHRY, CDR2 SYGVKD. The CDR3 covers 15 residues. V gave up 7 bases and J gave up 2 bases; unmatched junction bases: 6. CDR3 sequence reads: CAIKEREGNTDTQYF. The CDR3 bases are TGTGCCATCAAGGAGCGGGAGGGAAACACAGATACGCAGTATTTT.

A note on this clone: This sample also contains other DNA sequences that code for the same CDR3. The V gene is TRBV9, the J gene TRBJ2-3, with D possibly called TRBD1 or TRBD2 (5 bases each). The CDR3 contains 15 residues. V lost 0 bases and J 1 base, leaving 9 bases between the germline ends. Per the germline V gene, CDR1 is SGDLS and CDR2 is YYNGEE. Here the CDR3 reads CASSVGGAGTDTQYF. CDR3 coding DNA: TGTGCCAGCAGCGTAGGAGGGGCCGGCACAGATACGCAGTATTTT.

This chain links TRBV14 with TRBJ2-2; possible D gene TRBD2, 6 bases. CDR3 size: 14 residues. Deletions cut 6 bases from V and 4 bases from J, with 12 bases between. The germline V gene has CDR1 SGHDN and CDR2 FVKESK. The CDR3 protein is CASRGDSSTGELFF. CDR3 DNA sequence: TGTGCCAGCAGGGGGGACTCCTCCACCGGGGAGCTGTTTTTT.

The chain is built from TRBV5-1 and TRBJ2-5; no clear D gene. CDR3 size: 14 residues. Germline V gene lookup returns CDR1 SGHRS and CDR2 YFSETQ. Trimming cost V 0 bases and J 7 bases, with 13 bases left between them. For the CDR3, the DNA is TGCGCCAGCAGCTTGGGGTCTACCGTTGGGACCCAGTACTTC. It encodes CASSLGSTVGTQYF.

The chain uses TRBV7-3 and TRBJ1-2; D may be TRBD1 (5 bases). Germline V gene lookup returns CDR1 SGHTA and CDR2 FQGTGA. This CDR3 contains 15 residues. The ends were cut back, 1 base at V and 6 bases at J, with 15 bases in the middle. CDR3 residues: CASSLMGQGRDGYTF. CDR3 DNA sequence: TGTGCCAGCAGCTTAATGGGGCAGGGCCGGGATGGCTACACCTTC.

The J gene is TRBJ2-2, the V gene TRBV5-1; 10 bases line up with TRBD1. This CDR3 has 15 amino acids. CDR1 is SGHRS, CDR2 YFSETQ, per germline. Germline trimming cut 6 bases from V and 1 base from J; bases unmatched to any gene: 3. Here the CDR3 reads CASKTGGENTGELFF. The CDR3 coding sequence is TGCGCCAGCAAGACAGGGGGCGAGAACACCGGGGAGCTGTTTTTT.